The next 18 T cell receptor beta chains were all read from a single sample in a study of blood T cell repertoires in COVID-19. Measured with immunoSEQ multiplex PCR; TCRdb has only the in-frame clones, and not every one. The sample comprises 290,000 or so clones, roughly 92% of which are singletons, and 2% to 2.5% rests with the top ten. Sequencing used peripheral blood. These receptors all come from a woman aged 25 to 39 with COVID-19, enrolled during active disease.

The genes are TRBV4-1 and TRBJ2-3; D might be TRBD2 (5 bases). Between the trimmed V and J ends, which lost 5 bases and 2 bases, there was a span of 17 bases. Germline V lookup: CDR1 MGHRA, CDR2 YSYEKL. This CDR3 has 16 residues. The CDR3, as DNA: TGCGCCAGCAGCACCCCCCGCGGACGGGACACAGATACGCAGTATTTT. Translated: CASSTPRGRDTDTQYF.

The chain joins TRBV11-2 to TRBJ1-2; TRBD1 matches at 7 bases. Germline CDR1 and CDR2: SGHAT and FQNNGV. The V segment lost 3 bases and the J segment 3 bases; nucleotides outside the gene matches: 10. This CDR3 region has 16 residues. CDR3 nucleotide sequence: TGTGCCAGCAGCTTCAATCCACAGGGGAGACACTATGGCTACACCTTC. Translated, it gives CASSFNPQGRHYGYTF.

The genes are TRBV15 and TRBJ2-5, with 9 positions matching TRBD2. With 0 bases clipped from V and 1 base from J, the junction kept 6 bases outside the gene matches. Germline CDR1 is LNHNV and CDR2 is YYDKDF (reference sequence). The CDR3 has 17 residues. As DNA, the CDR3 is TGTGCCACCAGCAGAGATCTACTAGCGGGTTTCCAAGAGACCCAGTACTTC. This translates into CATSRDLLAGFQETQYF. Full variable domain (rest looked up from reference TRBV15 and TRBJ2-5): DAMVIQNPRYQVTQFGKPVTLSCSQTLNHNVMYWYQQKSSQAPKLLFHYYDKDFNNEADTPDNFQSRRPNTSFCFLDIRSPGLGDTAMYLCATSRDLLAGFQETQYFGPGTRLLVL.

The chain uses TRBV6-5 and TRBJ1-2, with D unclear. V was clipped by 2 bases and J by 4 bases, with 14 bases between them. The CDR3 extends over 15 amino acids. CDR1 and CDR2 (germline): MNHEY, SVGAGI. The CDR3 sequence is CASSYRGSSGYGYTF. Written as DNA, the CDR3 is TGTGCCAGCAGTTACCGCGGGAGTTCCGGCTATGGCTACACCTTC.

In regard to this clone: This sample also contains other DNA sequences that code for the same CDR3. Written as DNA, the CDR3 is TGTGCCAGCAGCTTGGCATACTCTGGAAACACCATATATTTT. It translates to CASSLAYSGNTIYF. This sequence joins TRBV7-2 and TRBJ1-3; D gene uncertain. This CDR3 comprises 14 residues. Between the trimmed V and J ends, which lost 3 bases and 0 bases, there was a span of 6 bases. Germline CDR1 SGHTA, CDR2 FQGNSA.

In DNA, the CDR3 is TGCGCCAGCAGCTTGTCTCTAGCGGGATCCAGCTCCTACAATGAGCAGTTCTTC. Translating it yields CASSLSLAGSSSYNEQFF. The chain is built from TRBV5-1 and TRBJ2-1; 9 bases map to TRBD2. The germline gives CDR1 SGHRS, CDR2 YFSETQ. V shed 1 base and J 0 bases; nucleotides not matched to a gene: 8. This CDR3 is built from 18 residues.

The V and J genes are TRBV5-1 and TRBJ2-7; 7 bases align to TRBD2. V lost 4 bases to trimming and J lost 2 bases; unmatched junction nucleotides: 6. CDR1 and CDR2 (germline): SGHRS, YFSETQ. This CDR3 spans 14 amino acids. Written as DNA, the CDR3 is TGCGCCAGCAGCCTCGGGGACTACCCCTACGAGCAGTACTTC. This translates into CASSLGDYPYEQYF.

This clone was observed once. The chain employs TRBV7-9 and TRBJ1-2; perhaps TRBD1 as D (6 bases). The V gene lost 5 bases and the J gene lost 8 bases, with 15 bases spanning the gap. The CDR3 is made up of 13 amino acids. Germline assignment: CDR1 SEHNR and CDR2 FQNEAQ (reference sequence). CDR3 sequence: CASSRAPGEGYTF. The DNA of the CDR3 is TGTGCCAGCAGCCGCGCACCAGGGGAGGGCTACACCTTC.

V and J are TRBV10-1 and TRBJ2-3, with a possible D match to TRBD1 (6 bases). CDR1 is WNHNN and CDR2 is SYGVQD in the germline V gene (reference sequence). The CDR3 length is 14 residues. Deletions cut 6 bases from V and 6 bases from J, with 16 bases between. CDR3 bases: TGCGCCAGCAGCCCCCCCGGGACATCGGATACGCAGTATTTT. It specifies CASSPPGTSDTQYF.

This chain uses TRBV7-3 with TRBJ2-1; 7 positions agree with TRBD2. With 1 base clipped from V and 3 bases from J, the junction kept 3 bases outside the gene matches. The CDR3 extends over 15 amino acids. The germline gives CDR1 SGHTA, CDR2 FQGTGA. The CDR3 nucleotides read TGTGCCAGCAGCTTAATGGGCGGGGGCTACAATGAGCAGTTCTTC. Translating it yields CASSLMGGGYNEQFF.

V and J are TRBV18 and TRBJ1-3, with TRBD1 as a possible D gene (5 bases). Germline CDR1 and CDR2: KGHSH and LQKENI. Between the trimmed V and J ends, which lost 1 base and 0 bases, there was a span of 10 bases. There are 16 residues in the CDR3. The CDR3, as DNA: TGTGCCAGCTCACCACTGGACAATTCCTCTGGAAACACCATATATTTT. Translating it yields CASSPLDNSSGNTIYF.

The chain recombines TRBV19 with TRBJ1-5; 10 nucleotides match TRBD1. This CDR3 is built from 15 residues. Germline V lookup: CDR1 LNHDA, CDR2 SQIVND (reference sequence). J was trimmed by 6 bases and V by 5 bases; bases with no gene match: 7. CDR3 amino acids: CASSSRDRGGQPQHF. The CDR3 bases are TGTGCCAGTAGTTCCCGGGACAGGGGTGGTCAGCCCCAGCATTTT.

Comment on this clone: The sample carries other DNA sequences with the same CDR3. The chain combines TRBV6-1 with TRBJ1-1; D is ambiguous. Trimming shortened V by 1 base and J by 5 bases, and 5 bases separated the two germline ends. CDR1 and CDR2 (germline): MNHNS, SASEGT. CDR3 length equals 12 residues. The CDR3 region has the DNA TGTGCCAGCAGTGAAGTGAGGACTGAAGCTTTCTTT. Its protein is CASSEVRTEAFF.

The CDR3 bases are TGCGCCAGCAGCCAAATTGGGAAACAGGGGGCGTGGACCTTC. Translation: CASSQIGKQGAWTF. V and J are TRBV4-1 and TRBJ1-2; TRBD1 matches 9 bases. This CDR3 is built from 14 residues. V shed 2 bases, J shed 14 bases, and the junction held 12 bases outside the gene matches. CDR1 MGHRA and CDR2 YSYEKL come from the germline V gene.

The chain uses TRBV12-3 or TRBV12-4 and TRBJ2-1; 7 nucleotides agree with TRBD2. The CDR3 extends over 13 amino acids. Trimming cost V 3 bases and J 8 bases; bases outside gene matches: 4. CDR3 in DNA: TGTGCCAGCAGTTTCGGGAGGACGTATGAGCAGTTCTTC. As protein: CASSFGRTYEQFF.

J is TRBJ2-1 and V is TRBV3-1 (or the pseudogene TRBV3-2); no definite D call. V was clipped by 3 bases and J by 13 bases, with 13 bases between them. The CDR3 totals 12 residues. Germline V gene data show CDR1 as LGHDT and CDR2 as YNNKEL (reference sequence). The CDR3, as DNA: TGTGCCAGCAGCCAGGTCCTCGGTAGCCAGTTCTTC. Residues: CASSQVLGSQFF.

In this sample, this clone turned up a few times. Other DNA variants within this sample encode the same CDR3. The chain is built from TRBV12-3 or TRBV12-4 and TRBJ1-1; unclear D gene. CDR3 length equals 13 residues. V was trimmed by 3 bases and J by 1 base, leaving 6 bases between them. The CDR3 protein is CASSFGGNTEAFF. CDR3 nucleotides: TGTGCCAGCAGTTTTGGAGGGAACACTGAAGCTTTCTTT.

J is TRBJ2-3 and V is TRBV29-1; 10 bases are a match to TRBD1. This CDR3 is built from 13 residues. V shed 5 bases and J 2 bases; nucleotides not matched to a gene: 1. Germline V gives CDR1 SQVTM, CDR2 ANQGSEA. The CDR3 bases are TGCAGCGTTCGACAGGGGGCCACAGATACGCAGTATTTT. Translated, it gives CSVRQGATDTQYF.